One T cell receptor (beta chain) is described in this entry. Antigen: not known. These data are taken from a study of identical twins. The study, taken as a whole, reports: Because invariant MAIT and iNKT cells could be present, zero-insertion analyses could be partly confounded. Insertions ran lower in abundant cord blood beta clonotypes, though not in memory repertoires.

CDR3 length: 15 amino acids. V was pared by 2 bases and J by 3 bases, with 4 bases of the junction left unmatched. Per germline, CDR1 SGHTA and CDR2 FQGTGA. TCRdb called the 5' RACE reads again in MiXCR, with one record for every CDR3 protein. This table holds over 500,000 distinct CDR3 sequences, around 20% found once. Separately, the same data were catalogued under a study of T cells expressing NK-cell markers. That source reports: Obtained from sorted CD3+CD56+NKG2C+, CD3+CD56+NKG2C- and CD3+CD56-NKG2C+ T cells were the TCR beta repertoires. Topping the CD3+CD56-NKG2C+ fraction as well were these clonotypes, in a few donors.

This chain uses TRBV7-3 with TRBJ2-7; 10 bases fit TRBD2. Input material: CD4+ T cells sorted from blood. The sequence was collected from a woman between 18 and 29 years old in good health. CDR3 loop: CASSLVSGGDYEQYF. CDR3 coding DNA: TGTGCCAGCAGCTTAGTCAGCGGGGGGGACTACGAGCAGTACTTC.